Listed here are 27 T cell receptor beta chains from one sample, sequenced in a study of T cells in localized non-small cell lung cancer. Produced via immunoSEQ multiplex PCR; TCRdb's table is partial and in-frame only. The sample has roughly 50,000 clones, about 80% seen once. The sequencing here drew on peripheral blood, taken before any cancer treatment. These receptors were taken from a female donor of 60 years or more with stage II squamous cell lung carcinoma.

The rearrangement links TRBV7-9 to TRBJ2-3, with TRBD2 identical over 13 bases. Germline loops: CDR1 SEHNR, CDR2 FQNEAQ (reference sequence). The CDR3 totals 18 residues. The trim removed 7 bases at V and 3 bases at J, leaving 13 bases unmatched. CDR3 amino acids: CASTPIGLAGDVTDTQYF. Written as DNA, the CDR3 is TGTGCCAGCACCCCGATCGGACTAGCGGGGGATGTTACAGATACGCAGTATTTT.

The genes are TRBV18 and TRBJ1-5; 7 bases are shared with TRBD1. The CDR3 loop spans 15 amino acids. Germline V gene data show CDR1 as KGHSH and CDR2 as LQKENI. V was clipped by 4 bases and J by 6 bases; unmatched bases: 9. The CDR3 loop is CASSLKGGGGQPQHF. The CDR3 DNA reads TGTGCCAGCTCACTCAAAGGGGGCGGAGGTCAGCCCCAGCATTTT.

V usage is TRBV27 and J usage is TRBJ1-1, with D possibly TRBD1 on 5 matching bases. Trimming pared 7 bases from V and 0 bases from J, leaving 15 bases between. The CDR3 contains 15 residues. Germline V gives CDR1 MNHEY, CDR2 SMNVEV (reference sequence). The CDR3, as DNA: TGTGCCAGCAAGGTGGGGGGTTTATTGAACACTGAAGCTTTCTTT. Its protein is CASKVGGLLNTEAFF.

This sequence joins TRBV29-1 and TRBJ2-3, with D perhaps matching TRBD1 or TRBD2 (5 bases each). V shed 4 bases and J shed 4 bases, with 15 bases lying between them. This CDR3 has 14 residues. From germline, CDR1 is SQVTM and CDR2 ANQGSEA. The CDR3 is CSVVTQGAPDTQYF. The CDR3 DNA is TGCAGCGTTGTCACTCAGGGAGCCCCAGATACGCAGTATTTT.

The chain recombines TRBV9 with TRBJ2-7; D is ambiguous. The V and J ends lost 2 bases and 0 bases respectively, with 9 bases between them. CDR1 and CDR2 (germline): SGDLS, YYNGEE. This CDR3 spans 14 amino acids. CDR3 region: CASSVGDSSYEQYF. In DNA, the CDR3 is TGTGCCAGCAGCGTTGGGGATAGCTCCTACGAGCAGTACTTC.

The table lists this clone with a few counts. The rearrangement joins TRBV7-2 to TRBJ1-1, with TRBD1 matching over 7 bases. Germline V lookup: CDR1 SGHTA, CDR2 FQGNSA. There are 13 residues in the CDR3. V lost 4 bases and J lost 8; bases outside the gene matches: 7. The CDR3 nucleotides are TGTGCCAGCAGCTACAACCGACAGGGCGAAGCTTTCTTT. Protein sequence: CASSYNRQGEAFF.

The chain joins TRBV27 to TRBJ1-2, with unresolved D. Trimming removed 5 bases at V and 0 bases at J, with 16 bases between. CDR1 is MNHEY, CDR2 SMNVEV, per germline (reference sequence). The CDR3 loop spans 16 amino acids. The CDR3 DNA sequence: TGTGCCAGCAGTGCCTCTCCCTTAGAAGCTAACTATGGCTACACCTTC. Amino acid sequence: CASSASPLEANYGYTF.

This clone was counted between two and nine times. The CDR3 sequence is CATSTPRVYYGYTF. The CDR3 DNA is TGTGCCACCAGCACTCCCCGGGTGTACTATGGCTACACCTTC. The V gene is TRBV15, the J gene TRBJ1-2; no clear D. In germline, CDR1 is LNHNV, CDR2 YYDKDF (reference sequence). This CDR3 has 14 amino acids. Trimming left V 4 bases short and J 3 bases short, with 12 bases between.

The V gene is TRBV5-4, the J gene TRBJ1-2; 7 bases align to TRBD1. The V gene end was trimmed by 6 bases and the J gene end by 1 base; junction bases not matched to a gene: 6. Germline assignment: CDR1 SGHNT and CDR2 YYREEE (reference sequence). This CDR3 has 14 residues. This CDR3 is CASTRDSLNYGYTF. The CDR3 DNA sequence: TGTGCCAGCACCCGGGACAGCCTTAACTATGGCTACACCTTC.

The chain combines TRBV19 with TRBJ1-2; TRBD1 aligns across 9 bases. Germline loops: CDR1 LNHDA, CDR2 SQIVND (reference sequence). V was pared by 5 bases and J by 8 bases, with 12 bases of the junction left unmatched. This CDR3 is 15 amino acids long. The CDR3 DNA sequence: TGTGCCAGTAGTGCAAGGGGACAGGGAGGTTTCGGCTACACCTTC. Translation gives CASSARGQGGFGYTF. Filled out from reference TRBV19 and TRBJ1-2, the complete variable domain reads DGGITQSPKYLFRKEGQNVTLSCEQNLNHDAMYWYRQDPGQGLRLIYYSQIVNDFQKGDIAEGYSVSREKKESFPLTVTSAQKNPTAFYLCASSARGQGGFGYTFGSGTRLTVV.

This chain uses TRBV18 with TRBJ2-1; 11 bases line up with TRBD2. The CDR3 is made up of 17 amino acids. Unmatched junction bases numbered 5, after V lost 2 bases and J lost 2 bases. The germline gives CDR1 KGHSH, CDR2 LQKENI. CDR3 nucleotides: TGTGCCAGCTCACCAACCCTAGCGGGGGGCACCTACAATGAGCAGTTCTTC. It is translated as CASSPTLAGGTYNEQFF. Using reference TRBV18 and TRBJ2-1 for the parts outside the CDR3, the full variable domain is NAGVMQNPRHLVRRRGQEARLRCSPMKGHSHVYWYRQLPEEGLKFMVYLQKENIIDESGMPKERFSAEFPKEGPSILRIQQVVRGDSAAYFCASSPTLAGGTYNEQFFGPGTRLTVL.

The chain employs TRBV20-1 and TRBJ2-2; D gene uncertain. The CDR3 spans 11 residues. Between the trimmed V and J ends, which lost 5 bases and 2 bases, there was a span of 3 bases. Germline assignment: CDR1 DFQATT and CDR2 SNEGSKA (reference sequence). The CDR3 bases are TGCAGTGCTGCTAACACCGGGGAGCTGTTTTTT. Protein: CSAANTGELFF.

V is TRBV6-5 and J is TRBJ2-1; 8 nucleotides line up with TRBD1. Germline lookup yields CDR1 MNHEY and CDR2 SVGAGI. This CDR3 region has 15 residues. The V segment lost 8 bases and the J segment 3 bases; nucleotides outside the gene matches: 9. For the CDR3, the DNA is TGTGCCAGCGGGTCAAGGACAGGGCTCTACAATGAGCAGTTCTTC. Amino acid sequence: CASGSRTGLYNEQFF.

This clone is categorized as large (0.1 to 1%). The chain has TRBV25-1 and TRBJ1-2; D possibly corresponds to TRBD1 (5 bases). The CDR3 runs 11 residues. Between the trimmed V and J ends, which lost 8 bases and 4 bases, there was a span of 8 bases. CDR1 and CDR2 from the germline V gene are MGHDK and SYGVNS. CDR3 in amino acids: CASGTTYGYTF. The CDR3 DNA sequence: TGTGCCAGCGGGACTACCTATGGCTACACCTTC.

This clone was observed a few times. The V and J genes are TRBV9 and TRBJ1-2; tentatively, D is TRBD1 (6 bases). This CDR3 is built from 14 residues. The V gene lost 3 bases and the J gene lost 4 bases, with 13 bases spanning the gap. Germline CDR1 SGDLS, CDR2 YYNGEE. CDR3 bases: TGTGCCAGCAGCGCACCACAGGGCCTCTATGGCTACACCTTC. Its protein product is CASSAPQGLYGYTF.

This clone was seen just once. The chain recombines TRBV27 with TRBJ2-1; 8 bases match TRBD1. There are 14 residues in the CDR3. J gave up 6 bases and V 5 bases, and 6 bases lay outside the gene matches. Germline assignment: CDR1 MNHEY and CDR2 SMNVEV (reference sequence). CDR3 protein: CASSTPDRANEQFF. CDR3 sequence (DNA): TGTGCCAGCAGTACCCCGGACAGGGCCAATGAGCAGTTCTTC.

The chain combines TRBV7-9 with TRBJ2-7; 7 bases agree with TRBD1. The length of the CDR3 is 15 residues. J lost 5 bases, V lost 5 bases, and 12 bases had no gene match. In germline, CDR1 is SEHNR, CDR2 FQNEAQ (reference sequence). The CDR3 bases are TGTGCCAGCAGCGCCCGGACAGGCCCATTGAACGAGCAGTACTTC. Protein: CASSARTGPLNEQYF.

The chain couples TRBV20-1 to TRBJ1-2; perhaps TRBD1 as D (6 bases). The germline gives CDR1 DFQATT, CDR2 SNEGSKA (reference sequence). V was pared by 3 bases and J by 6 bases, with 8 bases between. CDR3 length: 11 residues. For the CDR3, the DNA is TGCAGTGCTAGCAAGGGGGATGGCTACACCTTC. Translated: CSASKGDGYTF.

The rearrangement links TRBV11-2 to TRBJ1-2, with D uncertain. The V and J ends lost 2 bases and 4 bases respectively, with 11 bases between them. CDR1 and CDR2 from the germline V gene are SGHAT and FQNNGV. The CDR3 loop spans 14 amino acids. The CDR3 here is CASSLSPLGYGYTF. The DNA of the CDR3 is TGTGCCAGCAGCTTAAGTCCACTTGGCTATGGCTACACCTTC. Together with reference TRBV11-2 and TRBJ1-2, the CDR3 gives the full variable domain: EAGVAQSPRYKIIEKRQSVAFWCNPISGHATLYWYQQILGQGPKLLIQFQNNGVVDDSQLPKDRFSAERLKGVDSTLKIQPAKLEDSAVYLCASSLSPLGYGYTFGSGTRLTVV.

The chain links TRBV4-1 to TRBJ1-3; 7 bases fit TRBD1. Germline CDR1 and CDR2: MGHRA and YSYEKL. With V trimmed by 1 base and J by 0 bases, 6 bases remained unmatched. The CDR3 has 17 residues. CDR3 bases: TGCGCCAGCAGCCAAGTGCTGACAGGGACCTCTGGAAACACCATATATTTT. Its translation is CASSQVLTGTSGNTIYF.

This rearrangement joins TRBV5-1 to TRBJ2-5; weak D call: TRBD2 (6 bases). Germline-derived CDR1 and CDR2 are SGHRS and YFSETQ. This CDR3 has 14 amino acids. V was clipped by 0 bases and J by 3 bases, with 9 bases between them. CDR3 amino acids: CASSLAGLKETQYF. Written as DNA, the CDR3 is TGCGCCAGCAGCTTGGCGGGACTTAAAGAGACCCAGTACTTC.

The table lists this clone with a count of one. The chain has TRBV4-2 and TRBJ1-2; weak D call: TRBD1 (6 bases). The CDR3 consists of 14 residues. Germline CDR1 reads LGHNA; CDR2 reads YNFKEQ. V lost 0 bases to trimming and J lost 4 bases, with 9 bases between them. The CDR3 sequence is CASSQERGGYGYTF. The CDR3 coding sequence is TGTGCCAGCAGCCAAGAGAGAGGGGGCTATGGCTACACCTTC.

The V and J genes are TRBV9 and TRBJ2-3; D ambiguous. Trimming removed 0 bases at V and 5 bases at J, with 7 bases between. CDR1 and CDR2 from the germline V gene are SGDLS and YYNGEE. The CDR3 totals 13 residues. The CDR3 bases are TGTGCCAGCAGCGTAGAGGCCCAAGATACGCAGTATTTT. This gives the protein CASSVEAQDTQYF.

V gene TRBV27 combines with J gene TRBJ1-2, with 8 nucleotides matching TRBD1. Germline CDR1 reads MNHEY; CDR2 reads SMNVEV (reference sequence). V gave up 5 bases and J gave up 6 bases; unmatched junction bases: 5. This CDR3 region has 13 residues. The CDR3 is CASSDRQGNGYTF. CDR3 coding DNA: TGTGCCAGCAGTGATCGACAGGGGAATGGCTACACCTTC.

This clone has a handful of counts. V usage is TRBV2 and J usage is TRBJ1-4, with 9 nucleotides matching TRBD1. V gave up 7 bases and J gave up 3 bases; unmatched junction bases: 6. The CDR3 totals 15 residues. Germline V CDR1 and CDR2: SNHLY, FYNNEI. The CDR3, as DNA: TGTGCCAGCACCCGACAGGGGGTACCTAATGAAAAACTGTTTTTT. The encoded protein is CASTRQGVPNEKLFF.

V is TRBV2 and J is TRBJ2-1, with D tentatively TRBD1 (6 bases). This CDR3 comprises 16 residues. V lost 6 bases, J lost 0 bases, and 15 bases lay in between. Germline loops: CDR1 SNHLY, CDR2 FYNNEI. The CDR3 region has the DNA TGTGCCAGCAGCCCACAAGGGGGAAACTCCTACAATGAGCAGTTCTTC. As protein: CASSPQGGNSYNEQFF.

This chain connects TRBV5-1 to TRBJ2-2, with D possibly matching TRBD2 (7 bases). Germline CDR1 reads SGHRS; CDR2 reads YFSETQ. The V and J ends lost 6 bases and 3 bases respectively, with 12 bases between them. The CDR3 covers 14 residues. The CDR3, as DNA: TGCGCCAGCAACGGGGGGCAGGACACCGGGGAGCTGTTTTTT. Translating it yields CASNGGQDTGELFF.